The count of the clone carrying this T cell receptor beta chain is one. The antigen is unknown. This entry comes from a study of cytomegalovirus exposure and HLA in healthy donors. Notes on the study in general: Being indistinguishable, some V segments were excluded, TRBV6-2 and TRBV6-3 among them. In vitro, a few CMV-associated chains proved specific for CMV antigens. A previous analysis found most TCR beta V segments productive roughly 87% or roughly 30% of the time.

60 Vbeta and 13 Jbeta primers were used in PCR. The protocol was immunoSEQ multiplex PCR, while the TCRdb copy is restricted to in-frame clones and leaves out a portion. This sample has 90,000 to 110,000 clones, with approximately 86% found just once. Germline assignment: CDR1 MDHEN and CDR2 SYDVKM. The CDR3 runs to 12 residues. Trimming pared 2 bases from V and 4 bases from J, leaving 6 bases between. This receptor was obtained from a man between 18 and 29 years old in good health and CMV-seronegative. Source material: PBMCs. V usage is TRBV28 and J usage is TRBJ2-7; D is undetermined. CDR3 nucleotide sequence: TGTGCCAGCAGTTTAAGCCGTTACGAGCAGTACTTC. Residues: CASSLSRYEQYF.